The clone carrying this TCR beta chain has only a few counts. Antigen specificity is unknown. This entry belongs to a study of beta chain features in type 1 diabetes. Study findings and constraints: Type 1 diabetes patients had moderately but significantly shorter TCRB CDR3s in all four CD4+ subsets.

All of the isolated RNA was reverse transcribed, so expressed TCRB transcripts were sequenced. Assay: immunoSEQ multiplex PCR; the TCRdb copy retains only in-frame clones and omits some. The sample consists of roughly 230,000 clones, roughly 11% of them appearing once. The CDR3 length is 14 residues. Germline values: CDR1 MNHEY, CDR2 SMNVEV (reference sequence). Trimming cost V 2 bases and J 7 bases, with 11 bases left between them. This chain connects TRBV27 to TRBJ1-4, with TRBD1 as a possible D gene (5 bases). The specimen sequenced was naive CD4+ T cells from blood. The receptor's source is a man under 40 with type 1 diabetes. The CDR3 sequence is CASSLKGAGEKLFF. CDR3 DNA: TGTGCCAGCAGTTTAAAAGGGGCCGGTGAAAAACTGTTTTTT.